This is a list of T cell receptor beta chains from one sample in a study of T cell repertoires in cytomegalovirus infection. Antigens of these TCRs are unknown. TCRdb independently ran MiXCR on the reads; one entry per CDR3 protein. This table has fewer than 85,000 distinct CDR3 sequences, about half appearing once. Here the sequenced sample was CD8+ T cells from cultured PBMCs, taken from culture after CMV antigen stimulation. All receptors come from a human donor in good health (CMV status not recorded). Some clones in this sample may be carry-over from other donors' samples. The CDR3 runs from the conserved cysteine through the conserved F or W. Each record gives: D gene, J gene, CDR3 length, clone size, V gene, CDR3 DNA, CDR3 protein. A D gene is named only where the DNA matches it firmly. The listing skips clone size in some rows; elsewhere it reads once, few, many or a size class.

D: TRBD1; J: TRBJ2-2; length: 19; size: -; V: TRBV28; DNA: TGTGCCAGCAGTTTGCCCATTTATGACAGGGTGATGAACACCGGGGAGCTGTTTTTT; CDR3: CASSLPIYDRVMNTGELFF
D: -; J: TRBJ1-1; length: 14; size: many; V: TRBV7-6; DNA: TGTGCCAGCAGCTTGGGAGGACAGAACACTGAAGCTTTCTTT; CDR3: CASSLGGQNTEAFF
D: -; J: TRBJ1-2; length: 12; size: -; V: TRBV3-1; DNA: TGTGCCAGCAGCCAAGATAAGGCCGGCTACACCTTC; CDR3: CASSQDKAGYTF
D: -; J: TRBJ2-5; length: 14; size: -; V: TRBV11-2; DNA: TGTGCCAGCAGCTTAGTGACTAGGCCCAAGACCCAGTACTTC; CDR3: CASSLVTRPKTQYF
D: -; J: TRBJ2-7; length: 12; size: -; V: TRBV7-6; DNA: TGTGCCAGCAGCTACGGACAGAACGAGCAGTACTTC; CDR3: CASSYGQNEQYF
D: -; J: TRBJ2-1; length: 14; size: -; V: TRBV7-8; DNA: TGTGCCAGCAGCCCTCGGGGGTCGCCCAATGAGCAGTTCTTC; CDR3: CASSPRGSPNEQFF
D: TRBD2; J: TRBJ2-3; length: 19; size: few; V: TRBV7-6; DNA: TGTGCCAGCAGCTTCCCAAGGCTAGCGGGAGGGGAAAGCACAGATACGCAGTATTTT; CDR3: CASSFPRLAGGESTDTQYF
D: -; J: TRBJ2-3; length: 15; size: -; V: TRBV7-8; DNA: TGTGCCAGCAGCTTAGCGCCAGAGGGCCAGGGTACGCAGTATTTT; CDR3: CASSLAPEGQGTQYF
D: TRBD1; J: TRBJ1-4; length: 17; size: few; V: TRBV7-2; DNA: TGTGCCAGCAGTTCCGACAGGGGGCGCGGGACTAATGAAAAACTGTTTTTT; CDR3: CASSSDRGRGTNEKLFF
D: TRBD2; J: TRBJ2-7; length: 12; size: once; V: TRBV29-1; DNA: TGCAGCGTGACTAGCGGGAGCCCAGAGCAGTACTTC; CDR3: CSVTSGSPEQYF
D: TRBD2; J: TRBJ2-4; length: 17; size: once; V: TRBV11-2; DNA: TGTGCCAGCAGCTTGCCTACTAGCGGACTAGCCAAAAACATTCAGTACTTC; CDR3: CASSLPTSGLAKNIQYF
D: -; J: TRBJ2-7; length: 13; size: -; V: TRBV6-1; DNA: TGTGCCAGCAGTGTTAGACCCCGGGGCGAGCAGTACTTC; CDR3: CASSVRPRGEQYF
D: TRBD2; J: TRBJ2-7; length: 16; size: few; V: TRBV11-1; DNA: TGTGCCAGCAGCCCCAGGACTAGCGGGTACTCCTACGAGCAGTACTTC; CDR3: CASSPRTSGYSYEQYF
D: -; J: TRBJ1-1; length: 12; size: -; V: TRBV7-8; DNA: TGTGCCAGCGGCCTATCTTACACTGAAGCTTTCTTT; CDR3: CASGLSYTEAFF
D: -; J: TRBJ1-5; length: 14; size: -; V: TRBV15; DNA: TGTGCCACCAGCAGAGATCTGGCGGATCAGCCCCAGCATTTT; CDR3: CATSRDLADQPQHF
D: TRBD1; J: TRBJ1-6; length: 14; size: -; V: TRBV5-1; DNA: TGCGCCAGCAGCTTTGGGGACAGATATTCACCCCTCCACTTT; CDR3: CASSFGDRYSPLHF
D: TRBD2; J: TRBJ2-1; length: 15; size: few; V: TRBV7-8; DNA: TGTGCCAGCAGCTTCGGACTAGCGGGGGCAGTGGAGCAGTTCTTC; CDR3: CASSFGLAGAVEQFF
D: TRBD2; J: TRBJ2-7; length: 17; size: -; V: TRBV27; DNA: TGTGCCAGCAGATTCACACTAGGACTAGCGGGATCCTACGAGCAGTACTTC; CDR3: CASRFTLGLAGSYEQYF
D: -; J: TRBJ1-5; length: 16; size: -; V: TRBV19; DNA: TGTGCCAGTGGATTGCATACACGGACCCCTAATCAGCCCCAGCATTTT; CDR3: CASGLHTRTPNQPQHF
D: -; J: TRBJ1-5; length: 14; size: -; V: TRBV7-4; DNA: TGTGCCAGCAGCTTAGGTCATAGCAATCAGCCCCAGCATTTT; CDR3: CASSLGHSNQPQHF
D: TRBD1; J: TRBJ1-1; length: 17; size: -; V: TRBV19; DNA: TGTGCCAGTAGTAGAACGGACAGGGGGGGACTGAACACTGAAGCTTTCTTT; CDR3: CASSRTDRGGLNTEAFF
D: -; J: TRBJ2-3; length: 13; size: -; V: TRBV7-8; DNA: TGTGCCAGCAGCTCAAGAATCACAGATACGCAGTATTTT; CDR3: CASSSRITDTQYF
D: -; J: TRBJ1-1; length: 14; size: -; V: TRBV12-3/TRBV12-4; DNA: TGTCCCAGCAGTTTCACGGCGGCGAACACTGAAGCTTTCTTT; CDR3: CPSSFTAANTEAFF